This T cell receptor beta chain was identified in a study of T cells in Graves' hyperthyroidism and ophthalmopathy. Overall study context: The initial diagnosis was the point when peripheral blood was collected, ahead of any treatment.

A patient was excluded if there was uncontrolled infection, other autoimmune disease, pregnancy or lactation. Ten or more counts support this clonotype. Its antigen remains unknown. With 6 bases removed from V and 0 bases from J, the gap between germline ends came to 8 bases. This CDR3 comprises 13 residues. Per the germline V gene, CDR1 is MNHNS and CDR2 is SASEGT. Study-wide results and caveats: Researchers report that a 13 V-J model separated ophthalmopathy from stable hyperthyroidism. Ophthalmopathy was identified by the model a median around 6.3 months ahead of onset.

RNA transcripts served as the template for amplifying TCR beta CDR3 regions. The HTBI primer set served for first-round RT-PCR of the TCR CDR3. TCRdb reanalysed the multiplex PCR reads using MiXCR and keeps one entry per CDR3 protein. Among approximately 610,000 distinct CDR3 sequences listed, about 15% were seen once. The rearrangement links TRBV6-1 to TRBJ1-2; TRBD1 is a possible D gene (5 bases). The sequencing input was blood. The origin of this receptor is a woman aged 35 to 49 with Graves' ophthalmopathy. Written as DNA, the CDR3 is TGTGCCAGCAGGGAGACAGCTAACTATGGCTACACCTTC. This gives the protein CASRETANYGYTF.